A selection of T cell receptor beta chains follows, all from one sample in a study of blood T cell repertoires in COVID-19. Only in-frame clones appear in the TCRdb table, and some are missing; sequencing was by immunoSEQ multiplex PCR. The sample lists 100,000 to 150,000 clones, about 94% seen once, with 2.1% in the top ten. The specimen sequenced was peripheral blood. All receptors derive from a man aged 50-60 years with COVID-19, enrolled during active disease. Each CDR3 is given with its conserved first and last residue. D genes are given only for firm matches. Expanded clones are given a class, and other clones once, few, many or no size at all.

d_gene	j_gene	abundance	len	v_gene	CDR3aa	CDR3nt
.	TRBJ2-1	.	15	TRBV7-2	CASQGGGYAGNEQFF	TGTGCCAGCCAAGGGGGGGGCTACGCGGGAAATGAGCAGTTCTTC
.	TRBJ2-1	.	13	TRBV5-4	CASSLGGSTEQFF	TGTGCCAGCAGCTTGGGAGGGAGCACTGAGCAGTTCTTC
.	TRBJ2-2	once	14	TRBV19	CASSIAANTGELFF	TGTGCCAGTAGTATTGCGGCAAACACCGGGGAGCTGTTTTTT
TRBD2	TRBJ2-2	.	13	TRBV29-1	CSVGGRDTGELFF	TGCAGCGTTGGCGGGAGAGACACCGGGGAGCTGTTTTTT
TRBD1	TRBJ2-5	.	14	TRBV10-3	CAISAQGAQETQYF	TGTGCCATCAGTGCCCAGGGGGCCCAAGAGACCCAGTACTTC
.	TRBJ2-2	few	15	TRBV6-5	CASSRSGIDTGELFF	TGTGCCAGCAGTCGTTCCGGGATAGACACCGGGGAGCTGTTTTTT
TRBD1	TRBJ2-5	.	16	TRBV5-1	CASSPHTDRGVETQYF	TGCGCCAGCAGCCCCCACACGGACAGGGGGGTAGAGACCCAGTACTTC
.	TRBJ2-2	.	15	TRBV11-2	CASRRAAGYTGELFF	TGTGCCAGCAGGCGGGCCGCAGGCTACACCGGGGAGCTGTTTTTT
.	TRBJ1-2	.	13	TRBV29-1	CSVGGRGGDGYTF	TGCAGCGTTGGTGGGCGGGGGGGTGATGGCTACACCTTC
.	TRBJ2-1	.	17	TRBV19	CASSIARFQGGYNEQFF	TGTGCCAGTAGTATAGCCCGTTTCCAGGGGGGATACAATGAGCAGTTCTTC
TRBD1	TRBJ2-5	.	13	TRBV3-1/TRBV3-2	CASSQGQTETQYF	TGTGCCAGCAGCCAGGGACAGACGGAGACCCAGTACTTC
.	TRBJ2-7	.	13	TRBV27	CASRTGQSTMQYF	TGTGCCAGCAGAACAGGACAGTCTACGATGCAGTACTTC
TRBD2	TRBJ2-3	.	18	TRBV9	CASSASRTSASSTDTQYF	TGTGCCAGCAGCGCAAGTCGTACTAGCGCGTCTAGCACAGATACGCAGTATTTT
.	TRBJ1-4	.	16	TRBV5-1	CASSLVPLGESEKLFF	TGCGCCAGCAGCTTGGTTCCTTTAGGGGAAAGCGAAAAACTGTTTTTT
TRBD1	TRBJ1-2	.	13	TRBV7-8	CASSEGQGYGYTF	TGTGCCAGCAGCGAGGGACAGGGGTATGGCTACACCTTC
TRBD1	TRBJ1-1	once	15	TRBV6-2/TRBV6-3	CASSKETGGSGEAFF	TGTGCCAGCAGTAAAGAGACAGGGGGATCCGGTGAAGCTTTCTTT
.	TRBJ1-1	.	15	TRBV6-1	CASSEWAVGGTEAFF	TGTGCCAGCAGTGAATGGGCAGTCGGGGGCACTGAAGCTTTCTTT
TRBD1	TRBJ2-7	.	14	TRBV20-1	CSASGGTGSWEQYF	TGCAGTGCCAGTGGAGGGACAGGGTCATGGGAGCAGTACTTC
TRBD2	TRBJ2-1	.	15	TRBV9	CASSPSGRTDNEQFF	TGTGCCAGCAGCCCTAGCGGGAGGACGGACAATGAGCAGTTCTTC
.	TRBJ2-6	once	15	TRBV6-5	CASSRGGSGANVLTF	TGTGCCAGCAGTAGAGGAGGCTCCGGGGCCAACGTCCTGACTTTC
.	TRBJ1-6	.	13	TRBV3-1/TRBV3-2	CASSQVANSPLHF	TGTGCCAGCAGCCAAGTAGCTAATTCACCCCTCCACTTT
TRBD1	TRBJ1-2	.	17	TRBV12-5	CASGLVRSSGGGGGYTF	TGTGCTAGTGGTTTGGTACGATCCTCAGGGGGCGGAGGTGGCTACACCTTC
TRBD1	TRBJ2-7	.	15	TRBV7-9	CASSLRQGISYEQYF	TGTGCCAGCAGCCTCAGACAGGGGATCTCCTACGAGCAGTACTTC
TRBD2	TRBJ2-1	.	15	TRBV27	CASRGGGRSYNEQFF	TGTGCCAGCCGGGGCGGCGGGAGGTCCTACAATGAGCAGTTCTTC
.	TRBJ1-1	.	13	TRBV30	CAWRSTGSYEAFF	TGTGCCTGGAGATCTACAGGGAGTTATGAAGCTTTCTTT
TRBD2	TRBJ2-2	.	16	TRBV5-1	CASSLASGANTGELFF	TGCGCCAGCAGCTTGGCCAGCGGGGCGAACACCGGGGAGCTGTTTTTT
TRBD1	TRBJ1-2	.	14	TRBV24-1	CATSDVDRGAGYTF	TGTGCCACCAGTGATGTGGACAGGGGGGCTGGCTACACCTTC
.	TRBJ1-2	once	11	TRBV3-1/TRBV3-2	CASNGLYGYTF	TGTGCCAGCAATGGACTCTATGGCTACACCTTC
TRBD1	TRBJ1-6	.	13	TRBV10-1	CASRDRGNSPLHF	TGCGCCAGTAGGGACAGGGGTAATTCACCCCTCCACTTT
TRBD2	TRBJ2-1	once	14	TRBV11-3	CASSLSGRFGEQFF	TGTGCCAGCAGCCTTAGCGGGAGGTTCGGGGAGCAGTTCTTC
TRBD1	TRBJ1-5	.	14	TRBV4-1	CASSPTGGNQPQHF	TGCGCCAGCAGCCCAACAGGGGGCAATCAGCCCCAGCATTTT
TRBD1	TRBJ2-7	.	15	TRBV11-2	CASSFTRQGANEQYF	TGTGCCAGCAGCTTTACGCGGCAGGGGGCAAACGAGCAGTACTTC
.	TRBJ2-7	once	16	TRBV6-6	CASTNDPFRSQYEQYF	TGTGCCAGCACCAACGACCCCTTCAGGTCGCAATACGAGCAGTACTTC
TRBD1	TRBJ2-1	many	16	TRBV9	CASSVDTGQGFNEQFF	TGTGCCAGCAGCGTAGATACGGGACAGGGATTCAATGAGCAGTTCTTC
.	TRBJ1-1	.	12	TRBV29-1	CSVGRGNTEAFF	TGCAGCGTTGGTCGGGGGAACACTGAAGCTTTCTTT
.	TRBJ2-3	once	14	TRBV3-1/TRBV3-2	CASSQEESRDTQYF	TGTGCCAGCAGCCAAGAAGAGTCTAGAGATACGCAGTATTTT
TRBD1	TRBJ2-2	.	15	TRBV7-3	CASSLSARGTGELFF	TGTGCCAGCAGCTTATCGGCCAGGGGGACCGGGGAGCTGTTTTTT